The 23 T cell receptor beta chains listed next were all sequenced from one sample in a study of T cell repertoires in cytomegalovirus infection. TCRdb ran MiXCR on the reads and lists one entry per CDR3 protein. The repertoire holds about 300,000 distinct CDR3 sequences, with 9.6% as singletons. The sequencing input was PBMCs. Receptor source: a human donor in good health (CMV status not recorded). Some clones in this sample may be carry-over from other donors' samples.

V usage is TRBV2 and J usage is TRBJ1-6, with TRBD1 matching over 7 bases. Trimming at V came to 7 bases and at J to 1 base, leaving 10 bases not matched to a gene. The CDR3 extends over 17 amino acids. Germline-derived CDR1 and CDR2 are SNHLY and FYNNEI. The CDR3 DNA follows: TGTGCCAGCACCCCGACGACAGGGCGATCCTATAATTCACCCCTCCACTTT. It yields the protein CASTPTTGRSYNSPLHF.

This clonotype was observed a handful of times. The rearrangement uses TRBV2 and TRBJ2-1, with 13 bases fitting TRBD2. Unmatched junction bases numbered 0, after V lost 4 bases and J lost 6 bases. CDR3 length: 14 residues. Germline CDR1 reads SNHLY; CDR2 reads FYNNEI. CDR3 DNA: TGTGCCAGCAGTGGGACTAGCGGGGGCAATGAGCAGTTCTTC. Translation: CASSGTSGGNEQFF.

This clonotype was recorded at least ten times. This chain uses TRBV7-9 with TRBJ2-1; a possible D gene is TRBD1 (6 bases). Germline V lookup: CDR1 SEHNR, CDR2 FQNEAQ (reference sequence). Between the trimmed V and J ends, which lost 5 bases and 4 bases, there was a span of 15 bases. The CDR3 consists of 15 residues. The CDR3: CASSQPDRRYNEQFF. The CDR3 DNA reads TGTGCCAGCAGCCAACCCGACAGGAGATACAATGAGCAGTTCTTC.

The chain uses TRBV3-1 and TRBJ2-7; no clear D. CDR1 and CDR2 (germline): LGHDT, YNNKEL (reference sequence). V gave up 4 bases and J gave up 4 bases, with 17 bases separating them. The CDR3 sequence is 15 residues long. This CDR3 is CASSPRRGQTYEQYV. CDR3 DNA: TGTGCCAGCAGCCCCAGACGAGGCCAGACGTACGAGCAGTACGTC.

The J gene is TRBJ1-1, the V gene TRBV7-3, with D possibly being TRBD1 (5 bases). The CDR3 sequence is 18 residues long. The ends were cut back, 5 bases at V and 2 bases at J, with 24 bases in the middle. CDR1 is SGHTA, CDR2 FQGTGA, per germline. The CDR3 coding sequence is TGTGCCAGCAGCACCGTCGCGAGGGGCGATCCCCTAAACACTGAAGCTTTCTTT. Protein: CASSTVARGDPLNTEAFF.

This clonotype was detected ten times or more. This chain connects TRBV7-9 to TRBJ1-1; D remains unclear. CDR3 length equals 12 residues. Germline V lookup: CDR1 SEHNR, CDR2 FQNEAQ (reference sequence). The V end was cut by 6 bases, the J end by 1 base, with 6 bases between. CDR3 sequence: CASSLKNTEAFF. CDR3 nucleotide sequence: TGTGCCAGCAGTTTGAAGAACACTGAAGCTTTCTTT.

This clonotype was seen at least ten times. The chain combines TRBV29-1 with TRBJ1-3; tentative D call: TRBD1 (5 bases). This CDR3 contains 14 residues. CDR1 is SQVTM, CDR2 ANQGSEA, per germline. V was pared by 5 bases and J by 7 bases, with 18 bases between. This CDR3 reads CSVRRAGGANTIYF. As DNA, the CDR3 is TGCAGCGTTCGTAGGGCTGGAGGGGCGAACACCATATATTTT.

This clonotype was seen many times. This chain's CDR3 is CASSQGTDNSPLHF. The CDR3 nucleotides read TGTGCCAGCAGCCAAGGAACAGATAATTCACCCCTCCACTTT. The V call is TRBV14, the J call TRBJ1-6; D ambiguous. Trimming removed 1 base from V and 5 bases from J, with 6 bases in between. This CDR3 spans 14 amino acids. Germline V CDR1 and CDR2: SGHDN, FVKESK.

The CDR3 protein is CASSIGWQGNQPQHF. In nucleotides, the CDR3 is TGTGCCAGTAGTATAGGCTGGCAGGGCAATCAGCCCCAGCATTTT. The chain is built from TRBV19 and TRBJ1-5; D call uncertain. V was shortened by 1 base and J by 2 bases, with 9 bases between the two germline ends. The CDR3 totals 15 residues. The V gene's germline CDR1 is LNHDA and CDR2 SQIVND (reference sequence).

This clonotype was found a few times. The DNA of the CDR3 is TGTGCCAGCAGCCTTAGCGGGGGTTCGAACATTCAGTACTTC. Residues: CASSLSGGSNIQYF. This sequence joins TRBV3-1 and TRBJ2-4, with 9 bases aligning to TRBD2. Germline V gene lookup returns CDR1 LGHDT and CDR2 YNNKEL (reference sequence). This CDR3 is built from 14 residues. V was pared by 4 bases and J by 7 bases, with 5 bases of the junction left unmatched. Supplemented by reference TRBV3-1 and TRBJ2-4, the full variable domain reads DTAVSQTPKYLVTQMGNDKSIKCEQNLGHDTMYWYKQDSKKFLKIMFSYNNKELIINETVPNRFSPKSPDKAHLNLHINSLELGDSAVYFCASSLSGGSNIQYFGAGTRLSVL.

In this sample, this clonotype turned up many times. The V gene is TRBV20-1, the J gene TRBJ2-5; 7 bases align to TRBD1. J gave up 4 bases and V 4 bases, and 15 bases lay outside the gene matches. Germline CDR1 is DFQATT and CDR2 is SNEGSKA (reference sequence). The CDR3 consists of 16 residues. CDR3 nucleotides: TGCAGTGCTACCGGGACAGTTTATGACTCGGGAGAGACCCAGTACTTC. It yields the protein CSATGTVYDSGETQYF.

This clonotype appeared many times. The genes are TRBV10-2 and TRBJ1-1; D ambiguous. The germline V gene encodes CDR1 WSHSY and CDR2 SAAADI. The V end was cut by 5 bases, the J end by 0 bases, with 7 bases between. The CDR3 length is 13 residues. The CDR3 nucleotides are TGCGCCAGCAGTTACTCAGTGAACACTGAAGCTTTCTTT. It is translated as CASSYSVNTEAFF.

This clonotype was picked up many times. V is TRBV29-1 and J is TRBJ2-1; the D is unclear. The CDR3 extends over 11 amino acids. V was trimmed by 6 bases and J by 9 bases, leaving 12 bases between them. Per the germline V gene, CDR1 is SQVTM and CDR2 is ANQGSEA. The CDR3 loop is CSVGSESEQFF. The CDR3 DNA reads as TGCAGCGTCGGTTCCGAAAGTGAGCAGTTCTTC.

This sequence joins TRBV20-1 and TRBJ2-7; D possibly uses TRBD1 or TRBD2 (5 bases each). With 1 base removed from V and 2 bases from J, the gap between germline ends came to 12 bases. Germline V gene lookup returns CDR1 DFQATT and CDR2 SNEGSKA (reference sequence). The CDR3 extends over 14 amino acids. Here the CDR3 DNA reads TGCAGTGCTAGAGGCTCGGGGACCACCTACGAGCAGTACTTC. Translating it yields CSARGSGTTYEQYF.

This clonotype was found a few times. DNA of the CDR3: TGTGCCAGTAGTATAAACAGGGCGAGCAATCAGCCCCAGCATTTT. It translates to CASSINRASNQPQHF. The chain combines TRBV19 with TRBJ1-5; possible D gene TRBD1, 6 bases. Trimming removed 2 bases at V and 1 base at J, with 9 bases between. CDR1 and CDR2 (germline): LNHDA, SQIVND (reference sequence). This CDR3 is built from 15 residues.

In this sample, this clonotype turned up many times. J is TRBJ1-5 and V is TRBV7-9; 7 bases line up with TRBD1. Germline V CDR1 and CDR2: SEHNR, FQNEAQ (reference sequence). The V gene end was trimmed by 5 bases and the J gene end by 5 bases; junction bases not matched to a gene: 12. The CDR3 length is 16 residues. CDR3 DNA: TGTGCCAGCAGCCCCGAATCACAGGGGAGATATCAGCCCCAGCATTTT. Translated, it gives CASSPESQGRYQPQHF.

This clonotype occurred many times. The chain couples TRBV28 to TRBJ2-7; D possibly corresponds to TRBD2 (5 bases). From germline, CDR1 is MDHEN and CDR2 SYDVKM. The V end lost 6 bases, the J end lost 1 base, and 10 bases lay between the germline ends. The CDR3 runs to 13 residues. This chain's CDR3 is CASSFGGSYEQYV. The CDR3 DNA sequence: TGTGCCAGCAGCTTTGGAGGATCCTACGAGCAGTACGTC.

V is TRBV20-1 and J is TRBJ2-2, with 7 bases matching TRBD2. CDR1 and CDR2 from the germline V gene are DFQATT and SNEGSKA (reference sequence). The CDR3 sequence is 16 residues long. The ends lost 1 base at V and 2 bases at J; junction bases unmatched: 7. The CDR3 DNA reads TGCAGTGCTAGAGTAGCCCGGGGGGATAACACCGGGGAGCTGTTTTTT. Protein sequence: CSARVARGDNTGELFF.

This clonotype was recorded only once. A junction end diverges from the germline sequence, so it may reflect a read error. The gene calls are TRBV7-7 and TRBJ2-1, with D possibly matching TRBD2 (7 bases). CDR3 size: 15 residues. Per the germline V gene, CDR1 is SSHAT and CDR2 is FNYEAQ (reference sequence). CDR3 residues: CASSLDGGRNNEQFF. CDR3 bases: TGTGCTAGCAGCCTAGACGGGGGGCGAAACAATGAGCAGTTCTTC.

The table lists this clonotype with many counts. V and J are TRBV4-1 and TRBJ1-2; TRBD1 agrees at 7 bases. The V gene end was trimmed by 4 bases and the J gene end by 5 bases; junction bases not matched to a gene: 13. This CDR3 is built from 16 residues. The V gene's germline CDR1 is MGHRA and CDR2 YSYEKL. CDR3 bases: TGCGCCAGCAGCCTACGATTCCGGGACAGTGGGTATGGCTACACCTTC. Translation gives CASSLRFRDSGYGYTF.

This clonotype has a handful of counts. This chain uses TRBV7-9 with TRBJ2-1, with 14 positions matching TRBD2. CDR1 and CDR2 from the germline V gene are SEHNR and FQNEAQ (reference sequence). The CDR3 consists of 16 residues. The trim removed 6 bases at V and 2 bases at J, leaving 3 bases unmatched. The CDR3 protein is CASRRLAGGTYNEQFF. The DNA of the CDR3 is TGTGCCAGCAGACGACTAGCGGGGGGGACCTACAATGAGCAGTTCTTC. Based on the CDR3 plus reference TRBV7-9 and TRBJ2-1, the full variable domain is DTGVSQNPRHKITKRGQNVTFRCDPISEHNRLYWYRQTLGQGPEFLTYFQNEAQLEKSRLLSDRFSAERPKGSFSTLEIQRTEQGDSAMYLCASRRLAGGTYNEQFFGPGTRLTVL.

The chain joins TRBV5-1 to TRBJ1-3, with 8 positions matching TRBD1. Germline trimming cut 0 bases from V and 1 base from J; bases unmatched to any gene: 6. Germline lookup yields CDR1 SGHRS and CDR2 YFSETQ. CDR3 length: 17 amino acids. CDR3 protein: CASSLEDRGTSGNTIYF. The CDR3 DNA sequence: TGCGCCAGCAGCTTGGAAGACAGGGGTACTTCTGGAAACACCATATATTTT.

This clonotype was seen ten or more times. The chain links TRBV6-2 or TRBV6-3 to TRBJ2-7, with 7 nucleotides matching TRBD1. The CDR3 contains 14 residues. CDR1 and CDR2 from the germline V gene are MNHEY and SVGEGT. The ends lost 2 bases at V and 0 bases at J; junction bases unmatched: 1. CDR3 nucleotide sequence: TGTGCCAGCAGTTACGGGGACAGCTCCTACGAGCAGTACGTC. Its protein product is CASSYGDSSYEQYV.